The 26 T cell receptor beta chains presented below share a single source sample, sequenced in a study of memory CD4+ T cells and cytomegalovirus serostatus. Assay used: immunoSEQ multiplex PCR; TCRdb lists only in-frame clones, some missing. This sample carries over 65,000 clones, around 80% of them seen once, and the ten largest clones take around 0.75%. The sort gate was single viable CD3+CD4+CD8-CD45RO+ cells for memory CD4+ T cells. The sequenced material came from memory CD4+ T cells from blood. The receptors shown here come from an adult in good health and CMV-seronegative.

The V gene is TRBV5-5, the J gene TRBJ1-4, with 9 bases matching TRBD1. Germline assignment: CDR1 SGHKS and CDR2 YYEKEE (reference sequence). The CDR3 consists of 14 residues. After removal of 0 bases from V and 8 bases from J, the junction contained 2 bases not matched to a gene. CDR3 sequence: CASSLDRGREKLFF. The CDR3 DNA follows: TGTGCCAGCAGCTTGGACAGGGGGCGGGAAAAACTGTTTTTT.

This sequence joins TRBV5-1 and TRBJ1-3; 10 bases fit TRBD1. The CDR3 is made up of 15 amino acids. The germline V gene has CDR1 SGHRS and CDR2 YFSETQ. Trimming removed 5 bases from V and 2 bases from J; junction bases left unmatched: 4. The CDR3 coding sequence is TGCGCCAGCAGAAGACAGGGGGCACCTGGAAACACCATATATTTT. Protein: CASRRQGAPGNTIYF.

This clone was observed a single time. The rearrangement uses TRBV7-2 and TRBJ2-5; no reliable D call. The V end was cut by 5 bases, the J end by 4 bases, with 11 bases between. CDR1 SGHTA and CDR2 FQGNSA come from the germline V gene. CDR3 size: 13 residues. The DNA for the CDR3 is TGTGCCAGCAGCCGAGGATTAGTAGAGACCCAGTACTTC. It is translated as CASSRGLVETQYF.

The chain is built from TRBV7-6 and TRBJ1-1; D remains ambiguous. Germline CDR1 is SGHVS and CDR2 is FNYEAQ. This CDR3 region has 16 residues. Between the trimmed V and J ends, which lost 5 bases and 0 bases, there was a span of 16 bases. The DNA of the CDR3 is TGTGCCAGCAGCGCCCTCATGAGGGCCTTGAACACTGAAGCTTTCTTT. Translating it yields CASSALMRALNTEAFF.

In nucleotides, the CDR3 is TGTGCCAGCAGCTTAGTAAGGGGGGGAGGACGCGAGCAGTACTTC. Translating it yields CASSLVRGGGREQYF. The chain recombines TRBV7-6 with TRBJ2-7; D perhaps matches TRBD2 (7 bases). V dropped 1 base and J dropped 6 bases, with 16 bases sitting between them. CDR3 length: 15 residues. Germline V gene lookup returns CDR1 SGHVS and CDR2 FNYEAQ.

The chain joins TRBV6-1 to TRBJ2-3; D assignment may be TRBD1 or TRBD2 (6 bases each). Germline CDR1 and CDR2: MNHNS and SASEGT. The CDR3 has 14 amino acids. V was shortened by 6 bases and J by 0 bases, with 10 bases between the two germline ends. The CDR3 DNA reads as TGTGCCAGCAGGGGGGCGGGGAGCACAGATACGCAGTATTTT. It specifies CASRGAGSTDTQYF.

This clone was observed a single time. The genes are TRBV7-2 and TRBJ1-4; 9 bases agree with TRBD1. Germline-derived CDR1 and CDR2 are SGHTA and FQGNSA. CDR3 size: 16 residues. Trimming removed 4 bases from V and 8 bases from J; junction bases left unmatched: 11. CDR3 sequence reads: CASSSYTGGASEKLFF. CDR3 nucleotide sequence: TGTGCCAGCAGCTCCTATACAGGGGGCGCTTCGGAAAAACTGTTTTTT. The entire variable domain, with the rest obtained from reference TRBV7-2 and TRBJ1-4, is as follows: GAGVSQSPSNKVTEKGKDVELRCDPISGHTALYWYRQSLGQGLEFLIYFQGNSAPDKSGLPSDRFSAERTGGSVSTLTIQRTQQEDSAVYLCASSSYTGGASEKLFFGSGTQLSVL.

This clone appeared a few times. The rearrangement uses TRBV7-3 and TRBJ1-2, with 7 bases identical to TRBD1. Germline V gene sequence: CDR1 SGHTA, CDR2 FQGTGA. The CDR3 is 13 residues long. With V trimmed by 4 bases and J by 2 bases, 1 base remained unmatched. The CDR3 coding sequence is TGTGCCAGCAGCTCGACAGGGAACTATGGCTACACCTTC. Amino acid sequence: CASSSTGNYGYTF.

DNA for the CDR3: TGTGCCAGCAGCCAAGACCTCGGGGGGAGCACAGATACGCAGTATTTT. It translates to CASSQDLGGSTDTQYF. The rearrangement uses TRBV14 and TRBJ2-3; 7 bases fit TRBD2. V lost 0 bases, J lost 0 bases, and 3 bases stayed unmatched. Looked up from germline, CDR1 is SGHDN and CDR2 is FVKESK. This CDR3 comprises 16 residues. Filled out from reference TRBV14 and TRBJ2-3, the complete variable domain reads EAGVTQFPSHSVIEKGQTVTLRCDPISGHDNLYWYRRVMGKEIKFLLHFVKESKQDESGMPNNRFLAERTGGTYSTLKVQPAELEDSGVYFCASSQDLGGSTDTQYFGPGTRLTVL.

This chain uses TRBV4-3 with TRBJ2-7, with 9 bases identical to TRBD1. This CDR3 region has 15 residues. J gave up 4 bases and V 5 bases, and 9 bases lay outside the gene matches. Germline CDR1 and CDR2: LGHNA and YSLEER. In nucleotides, the CDR3 is TGCGCCAGCAGCTCGAGACAGGGGGTCTCGTACGAGCAGTACTTC. Protein product: CASSSRQGVSYEQYF.

The V gene is TRBV29-1, the J gene TRBJ1-4; D unclear. Germline lookup yields CDR1 SQVTM and CDR2 ANQGSEA. The CDR3 covers 11 residues. V was cut by 4 bases and J by 3 bases, with 3 bases left in between. CDR3 sequence (DNA): TGCAGCGTTGGGGCTAATGAAAAACTGTTTTTT. Protein product: CSVGANEKLFF.

The chain joins TRBV4-2 to TRBJ1-5, with 9 bases lining up with TRBD1. From germline, CDR1 is LGHNA and CDR2 YNFKEQ. The CDR3 has 16 amino acids. J gave up 11 bases and V 1 base, and 12 bases lay outside the gene matches. The CDR3, as DNA: TGTGCCAGCAGCCAAGTCGCCACGGGACAGGGTCCGGCCCAGCATTTT. It codes for CASSQVATGQGPAQHF.

The chain employs TRBV27 and TRBJ1-6; no definite D call. Germline CDR1 is MNHEY and CDR2 is SMNVEV (reference sequence). Trimming removed 3 bases from V and 10 bases from J, with 7 bases in between. The CDR3 totals 12 residues. CDR3 protein: CASSFSQSPLHF. CDR3 DNA: TGTGCCAGCAGTTTCTCACAGTCACCCCTCCACTTT.

This clone is deemed medium-sized. This chain joins TRBV7-6 and TRBJ1-1; D gene uncertain. The CDR3 is 12 residues long. Trimming pared 4 bases from V and 3 bases from J, leaving 6 bases between. Germline V gives CDR1 SGHVS, CDR2 FNYEAQ. The CDR3 region has the DNA TGTGCCAGCAGCTCTCGAGACACTGAAGCTTTCTTT. Translation gives CASSSRDTEAFF.

This chain joins TRBV7-2 and TRBJ1-1; maybe TRBD1 (5 bases). V was clipped by 8 bases and J by 6 bases, with 19 bases between them. The CDR3 sequence is 14 residues long. Germline CDR1 SGHTA, CDR2 FQGNSA. In nucleotides, the CDR3 is TGTGCCAGCCGCCCCGTCGGGGGAGGTGCTGAAGCTTTCTTT. Translating it yields CASRPVGGGAEAFF.

The genes are TRBV4-1 and TRBJ1-2; unclear D gene. The CDR3 consists of 15 residues. V gave up 1 base and J gave up 0 bases, with 9 bases separating them. Germline loops: CDR1 MGHRA, CDR2 YSYEKL. For the CDR3, the DNA is TGCGCCAGCAGCCAAGGGCCGATTACTAACTATGGCTACACCTTC. Protein sequence: CASSQGPITNYGYTF.

The chain employs TRBV7-2 and TRBJ1-5, with a tentative D call TRBD1 (5 bases). Germline CDR1 is SGHTA and CDR2 is FQGNSA. The CDR3 spans 14 residues. V lost 1 base, J lost 8 bases, and 12 bases lay in between. The DNA for the CDR3 is TGTGCCAGCAGCTTAGTGGGGGTAAGCGAGCCCCAGCATTTT. Translated, it gives CASSLVGVSEPQHF.

This chain uses TRBV19 with TRBJ2-7; D is possibly TRBD1 (6 bases). The CDR3 length is 15 residues. Trimming stripped 1 base from V and 0 bases from J, with 10 bases between. Germline lookup yields CDR1 LNHDA and CDR2 SQIVND (reference sequence). In DNA form, the CDR3 reads TGTGCCAGTAGTATAGGCCGGACAGTCTCCTACGAGCAGTACTTC. It codes for CASSIGRTVSYEQYF.

The chain joins TRBV5-4 to TRBJ1-4; 8 bases are a match to TRBD1. This CDR3 comprises 14 residues. The germline V gene has CDR1 SGHNT and CDR2 YYREEE (reference sequence). V dropped 0 bases and J dropped 7; count of bases not matched to a gene: 2. CDR3 coding DNA: TGTGCCAGCAGCTTGGGGACAGGGTTTGAAAAACTGTTTTTT. Amino acids: CASSLGTGFEKLFF.

This chain connects TRBV5-1 to TRBJ2-5; D uncertain. Germline CDR1 and CDR2: SGHRS and YFSETQ. The CDR3 spans 14 residues. Trimming left V 7 bases short and J 2 bases short, with 15 bases between. CDR3 protein: CASRPAVNQETQYF. The CDR3 DNA sequence: TGCGCCAGCCGTCCGGCGGTAAATCAAGAGACCCAGTACTTC.

The V call is TRBV19, the J call TRBJ1-6; D call uncertain. The V gene lost 5 bases and the J gene lost 10 bases, with 18 bases spanning the gap. Germline loops: CDR1 LNHDA, CDR2 SQIVND (reference sequence). The CDR3 loop spans 15 amino acids. The CDR3 sequence is CASSHQDGSMSPLHF. As DNA, the CDR3 is TGTGCCAGTAGTCACCAAGACGGGTCGATGTCACCCCTCCACTTT.

The chain couples TRBV7-8 to TRBJ2-5, with D possibly matching TRBD2 (6 bases). With 1 base removed from V and 6 bases from J, the gap between germline ends came to 12 bases. The CDR3 loop spans 14 amino acids. Germline CDR1 is SGHVS and CDR2 is FQNEAQ. The CDR3 loop reads CASSLVLGGQTQYF. The CDR3 bases are TGTGCCAGCAGCTTAGTCTTGGGGGGACAGACCCAGTACTTC.

This clone occurred a few times. The chain links TRBV7-2 to TRBJ1-5; a possible D gene is TRBD1 (6 bases). V lost 5 bases, J lost 6 bases, and 17 bases lay in between. The germline V gene has CDR1 SGHTA and CDR2 FQGNSA. This CDR3 is built from 15 residues. In DNA form, the CDR3 reads TGTGCCAGCAGCCCACTACAGGGTAGTAGTCAGCCCCAGCATTTT. Amino acid sequence: CASSPLQGSSQPQHF.

V and J are TRBV30 and TRBJ2-2; TRBD2 matches 7 bases. The trim removed 0 bases at V and 6 bases at J, leaving 4 bases unmatched. Germline CDR1 GTSNPN, CDR2 SVGIG (reference sequence). The CDR3 sequence is 14 residues long. CDR3 DNA: TGTGCCTGGAGTGTAGGGAGGGAGGCCGGGGAGCTGTTTTTT. Translating gives CAWSVGREAGELFF.

Only one count was recorded for this clone. The chain has TRBV2 and TRBJ1-5, with D perhaps matching TRBD1 (5 bases). V was cut by 8 bases and J by 11 bases, with 19 bases left in between. Germline CDR1 SNHLY, CDR2 FYNNEI. The CDR3 runs 13 residues. The CDR3 sequence is CASVYYRDSAQHF. The DNA for the CDR3 is TGTGCCAGCGTGTATTACCGGGACTCCGCCCAGCATTTT.

This chain links TRBV14 with TRBJ2-7, with a weak D call TRBD1 (7 bases). This CDR3 is built from 13 residues. Germline CDR1 is SGHDN and CDR2 is FVKESK. Trimming shortened V by 4 bases and J by 4 bases, and 11 bases separated the two germline ends. In DNA, the CDR3 is TGTGCCAGCAGCCGACAGGGAGGATACGAGCAGTACTTC. Its translation: CASSRQGGYEQYF.